The 27 T cell receptor beta chains given below trace back to one sample, sequenced in a study of T cell changes during pregnancy in multiple sclerosis (dated by TCRdb to the late 2010s). Library creation used the immunoSEQ multiplex PCR assay. Here the immuneACCESS table is served through TCRdb, limited to in-frame sequences with V and J called. Missing clones are a known gap in these copies; in checked studies unresolved V genes cover under half, and the rest lacks a known reason. Counted in this sample were about 57,000 clones; approximately 92% of them appeared once. The ten largest clones take up 0.74% of the sample. The specimen was CD4+ T cells from peripheral blood mononuclear cells, collected in the third trimester of pregnancy. These receptors were taken from a female donor with multiple sclerosis, enrolled in a pregnancy study.

The chain combines TRBV14 with TRBJ1-1; D is perhaps TRBD1 (5 bases). The length of the CDR3 is 11 residues. Germline V gives CDR1 SGHDN, CDR2 FVKESK. Trimming took off 6 bases at V and 9 bases at J, with 11 bases between the two ends. The DNA for the CDR3 is TGTGCCAGCAGACAGGACGGCAAAGCTTTCTTT. It is translated as CASRQDGKAFF.

The chain links TRBV11-3 to TRBJ1-1; 8 bases are shared with TRBD1. Unmatched junction bases numbered 2, after V lost 5 bases and J lost 0 bases. Germline V gene data show CDR1 as SGHNT and CDR2 as YENEEA. The CDR3 contains 14 residues. CDR3: CASSPGQVNTEAFF. CDR3 coding DNA: TGTGCCAGCAGCCCGGGACAGGTGAACACTGAAGCTTTCTTT.

The chain employs TRBV2 and TRBJ1-6, with D possibly being TRBD1 (5 bases). The CDR3 runs 12 residues. CDR1 and CDR2 (germline): SNHLY, FYNNEI. V was trimmed by 9 bases and J by 5 bases, leaving 8 bases between them. The CDR3 loop reads CARGEDNSPLHF. In DNA form, the CDR3 reads TGTGCCAGAGGGGAAGATAATTCACCCCTCCACTTT.

The chain combines TRBV2 with TRBJ2-1, with a weak D call TRBD2 (7 bases). Germline lookup yields CDR1 SNHLY and CDR2 FYNNEI. The V and J ends lost 2 bases and 4 bases respectively, with 21 bases between them. This CDR3 contains 18 residues. The CDR3 DNA is TGTGCCAGCAGTGAAACGGGGGGCCGTGAGAACCGGTACAATGAGCAGTTCTTC. This encodes CASSETGGRENRYNEQFF.

The chain carries TRBV7-9 and TRBJ1-2, with a tentative D call TRBD1 (6 bases). V was shortened by 5 bases and J by 6 bases, with 19 bases between the two germline ends. Germline V gene data show CDR1 as SEHNR and CDR2 as FQNEAQ (reference sequence). The CDR3 has 15 amino acids. CDR3 sequence reads: CASSQSTGSVDGYTF. The DNA for the CDR3 is TGTGCCAGCAGCCAAAGTACAGGGTCGGTGGATGGCTACACCTTC.

The CDR3 is CATAASSGNTIYF. For the CDR3, the DNA is TGTGCCACCGCGGCGAGCTCTGGAAACACCATATATTTT. The chain recombines TRBV6-6 with TRBJ1-3; unclear D gene. The V end lost 10 bases, the J end lost 0 bases, and 10 bases lay between the germline ends. CDR1 MNHNY and CDR2 SVGAGI come from the germline V gene (reference sequence). This CDR3 region has 13 residues.

The CDR3, as DNA: TGTGCCAGCAGCGCCGCCTTTGGAGGCGCTGAAGCTTTCTTT. It is translated as CASSAAFGGAEAFF. This chain joins TRBV9 and TRBJ1-1, with D unclear. With 3 bases removed from V and 6 bases from J, the gap between germline ends came to 15 bases. Germline V gene data show CDR1 as SGDLS and CDR2 as YYNGEE. This CDR3 contains 14 residues.

In DNA form, the CDR3 reads TGTGCCTGGAGTGAGGGGGGGCCCTCCTACGAGCAGTACTTC. It translates to CAWSEGGPSYEQYF. The chain is built from TRBV30 and TRBJ2-7; tentatively, D is TRBD2 (7 bases). Trimming left V 1 base short and J 0 bases short, with 10 bases between. This CDR3 region has 14 residues. Germline V gene lookup returns CDR1 GTSNPN and CDR2 SVGIG (reference sequence).

The rearrangement joins TRBV19 to TRBJ1-4; no firm D call. Germline assignment: CDR1 LNHDA and CDR2 SQIVND (reference sequence). The CDR3 is made up of 11 amino acids. Trimming removed 1 base at V and 11 bases at J, with 5 bases between. In nucleotides, the CDR3 is TGTGCCAGTAGTATAGGAGGTAAACTGTTTTTT. It encodes CASSIGGKLFF.

The V call is TRBV7-9, the J call TRBJ1-6, with a weak D call TRBD1 (6 bases). Germline CDR1 SEHNR, CDR2 FQNEAQ (reference sequence). This CDR3 is built from 15 residues. Trimming removed 1 base from V and 5 bases from J, with 9 bases in between. CDR3 in DNA: TGTGCCAGCAGCTTAGAAACAGGGAATAATTCACCCCTCCACTTT. It specifies CASSLETGNNSPLHF.

This sequence joins TRBV9 and TRBJ2-1; maybe TRBD1 (6 bases). V lost 4 bases, J lost 5 bases, and 16 bases lay in between. Germline values: CDR1 SGDLS, CDR2 YYNGEE. This CDR3 is built from 15 residues. The CDR3 is CASSQTTQGNNEQFF. Written as DNA, the CDR3 is TGTGCCAGCAGCCAAACAACACAGGGAAACAATGAGCAGTTCTTC. Supplemented by reference TRBV9 and TRBJ2-1, the full variable domain reads DSGVTQTPKHLITATGQRVTLRCSPRSGDLSVYWYQQSLDQGLQFLIQYYNGEERAKGNILERFSAQQFPDLHSELNLSSLELGDSALYFCASSQTTQGNNEQFFGPGTRLTVL.

This clone was found once. The chain couples TRBV2 to TRBJ1-2, with a possible D match to TRBD1 (5 bases). The V and J ends lost 11 bases and 1 base respectively, with 14 bases between them. The CDR3 is 13 amino acids. Germline CDR1 SNHLY, CDR2 FYNNEI. CDR3 DNA sequence: TGTGCCGGATCGGACACTTTTAACTATGGCTACACCTTC. Protein: CAGSDTFNYGYTF.

The CDR3 protein is CASSVVGAATYEQYF. The CDR3 nucleotides read TGTGCCAGCAGCGTAGTAGGGGCTGCGACCTACGAGCAGTACTTC. The chain uses TRBV9 and TRBJ2-7; D possibly corresponds to TRBD1 (5 bases). The CDR3 is made up of 15 amino acids. V dropped 0 bases and J dropped 2 bases, with 12 bases sitting between them. Germline V lookup: CDR1 SGDLS, CDR2 YYNGEE.

For the CDR3, the DNA is TGTGCCAGCAGCTTAGGACCGGTCGGACTCCTTGACGAGCAGTACTTC. It specifies CASSLGPVGLLDEQYF. The rearrangement uses TRBV7-8 and TRBJ2-7; D may be TRBD2 (5 bases). The CDR3 totals 16 residues. V dropped 1 base and J dropped 5 bases, with 18 bases sitting between them. The germline V gene encodes CDR1 SGHVS and CDR2 FQNEAQ.

The rearrangement links TRBV10-3 to TRBJ2-3; TRBD2 aligns across 13 bases. V shed 3 bases, J shed 4 bases, and the junction held 1 base outside the gene matches. Germline CDR1 ENHRY, CDR2 SYGVKD. The CDR3 is 15 amino acids. The CDR3 DNA reads as TGTGCCATCAGTGACACTAGCGGGGGGGCAGATACGCAGTATTTT. Its protein is CAISDTSGGADTQYF.

The chain has TRBV29-1 and TRBJ2-7; 8 bases line up with TRBD2. This CDR3 has 15 residues. Germline CDR1 and CDR2: SQVTM and ANQGSEA. Trimming removed 5 bases from V and 3 bases from J; junction bases left unmatched: 12. This CDR3 reads CSVRGAGGGNYEQYF. As DNA, the CDR3 is TGCAGCGTTAGGGGGGCGGGGGGAGGAAACTACGAGCAGTACTTC.

To note about this clone: This sample also contains other DNA sequences that code for the same CDR3. J is TRBJ1-2 and V is TRBV9; tentative D call: TRBD1 (5 bases). In germline, CDR1 is SGDLS, CDR2 YYNGEE. Trimming removed 2 bases from V and 2 bases from J, with 7 bases in between. The CDR3 contains 13 residues. CDR3 residues: CASSVDRNYGYTF. The CDR3 nucleotides read TGTGCCAGCAGCGTCGACAGAAACTATGGCTACACCTTC.

This rearrangement joins TRBV7-2 to TRBJ2-1; no clear D gene. Trimming left V 2 bases short and J 7 bases short, with 9 bases between. Germline V gives CDR1 SGHTA, CDR2 FQGNSA. This CDR3 has 13 amino acids. CDR3 in amino acids: CASSLNRRNEQFF. Here the CDR3 DNA reads TGTGCCAGCAGCTTAAATAGGAGAAATGAGCAGTTCTTC. The complete variable domain, with remaining parts taken from reference TRBV7-2 and TRBJ2-1, reads GAGVSQSPSNKVTEKGKDVELRCDPISGHTALYWYRQSLGQGLEFLIYFQGNSAPDKSGLPSDRFSAERTGGSVSTLTIQRTQQEDSAVYLCASSLNRRNEQFFGPGTRLTVL.

V gene TRBV5-1 combines with J gene TRBJ2-5, with 10 bases aligning to TRBD2. Trimming took 0 bases from V and 5 from J; bases not matched to a gene: 7. The CDR3 consists of 16 residues. Germline V CDR1 and CDR2: SGHRS, YFSETQ. The CDR3 sequence is CASSLEPSGGAETQYF. The CDR3 nucleotides are TGCGCCAGCAGCTTGGAACCCAGCGGGGGGGCTGAGACCCAGTACTTC. The full variable domain, in which reference TRBV5-1 and TRBJ2-5 provide the parts outside the CDR3, is KAGVTQTPRYLIKTRGQQVTLSCSPISGHRSVSWYQQTPGQGLQFLFEYFSETQRNKGNFPGRFSGRQFSNSRSEMNVSTLELGDSALYLCASSLEPSGGAETQYFGPGTRLLVL.

The chain has TRBV18 and TRBJ1-2; TRBD1 matches 12 bases. The CDR3 length is 14 residues. Trimming cost V 6 bases and J 3 bases; bases outside gene matches: 2. The germline gives CDR1 KGHSH, CDR2 LQKENI. The CDR3 nucleotides read TGTGCCAGCTCGGGGACAGGGGGCGACTATGGCTACACCTTC. The encoded protein is CASSGTGGDYGYTF.

The chain has TRBV9 and TRBJ1-4, with 7 bases fitting TRBD1. Germline CDR1 SGDLS, CDR2 YYNGEE. This CDR3 is built from 19 residues. V shed 3 bases and J 2 bases; nucleotides not matched to a gene: 16. CDR3 sequence (DNA): TGTGCCAGCAGCGCGTCGACCCTCTCGGGACAGATGACTAATGAAAAACTGTTTTTT. This translates into CASSASTLSGQMTNEKLFF. The variable domain in full, with the rest retrieved from reference TRBV9 and TRBJ1-4, is DSGVTQTPKHLITATGQRVTLRCSPRSGDLSVYWYQQSLDQGLQFLIQYYNGEERAKGNILERFSAQQFPDLHSELNLSSLELGDSALYFCASSASTLSGQMTNEKLFFGSGTQLSVL.

This rearrangement joins TRBV7-9 to TRBJ1-2, with 7 nucleotides matching TRBD1. V dropped 5 bases and J dropped 3; count of bases not matched to a gene: 9. CDR1 and CDR2 from the germline V gene are SEHNR and FQNEAQ (reference sequence). The CDR3 spans 15 residues. The CDR3 region is CASSLNRDSYYGYTF. The CDR3 DNA reads TGTGCCAGCAGCCTGAACCGGGACAGTTACTATGGCTACACCTTC.

This clone was recorded once. The rearrangement links TRBV7-2 to TRBJ2-3, with D possibly matching TRBD1 (5 bases). Trimming removed 1 base from V and 9 bases from J, with 11 bases in between. The CDR3 extends over 13 amino acids. Germline CDR1 is SGHTA and CDR2 is FQGNSA. The CDR3 DNA sequence: TGTGCCAGCAGCTTAGGTTTAGACAGAACGCAGTATTTT. Its protein is CASSLGLDRTQYF.

The rearrangement links TRBV2 to TRBJ1-2; D remains unclear. V was trimmed by 5 bases and J by 6 bases, leaving 10 bases between them. The CDR3 spans 12 residues. Germline CDR1 reads SNHLY; CDR2 reads FYNNEI. CDR3 coding DNA: TGTGCCAGCAGTACCGGGTTCGATGGCTACACCTTC. This gives the protein CASSTGFDGYTF.

The chain links TRBV9 to TRBJ2-1; 7 bases match TRBD2. Germline loops: CDR1 SGDLS, CDR2 YYNGEE. J was trimmed by 0 bases and V by 0 bases; bases with no gene match: 6. This CDR3 has 17 amino acids. The DNA for the CDR3 is TGTGCCAGCAGCGTAGGGGGAGCGGGGAGCTCCTACAATGAGCAGTTCTTC. This codes for CASSVGGAGSSYNEQFF.

V and J are TRBV5-6 and TRBJ2-2, with D perhaps matching TRBD2 (5 bases). Trimming left V 3 bases short and J 5 bases short, with 8 bases between. This CDR3 is built from 13 residues. The germline V gene encodes CDR1 SGHDT and CDR2 YYEEEE. CDR3 in amino acids: CASSYERTGELFF. The CDR3 bases are TGTGCCAGCAGCTATGAGCGGACCGGGGAGCTGTTTTTT.

The gene calls are TRBV5-1 and TRBJ1-1, with 8 bases that match TRBD1. The germline CDR1 and CDR2 sequences are SGHRS and YFSETQ. The CDR3 covers 15 residues. The trim removed 3 bases at V and 6 bases at J, leaving 10 bases unmatched. This chain's CDR3 is CASSSNRGGKSEAFF. CDR3 bases: TGCGCCAGCAGCTCTAACAGGGGGGGCAAGTCTGAAGCTTTCTTT.